Shown below are 7 T cell receptor beta chains from a single sample sequenced in a study of cytomegalovirus exposure and HLA in healthy donors. PCR used 60 Vbeta primers and 13 Jbeta primers. TCRdb's copy holds only in-frame clones and misses some; the assay was immunoSEQ multiplex PCR. The sample consists of about 92,000 clones, around four fifths of them appearing once. The sequencing sample was made of PBMCs. The receptors come from a man between 45 and 60 years old in good health and CMV-seropositive.

This sequence joins TRBV7-2 and TRBJ1-2; TRBD1 might be the D (5 bases). Trimming stripped 2 bases from V and 8 bases from J, with 12 bases between. This CDR3 has 13 amino acids. Germline assignment: CDR1 SGHTA and CDR2 FQGNSA. CDR3 sequence: CASSLTGRGGYTF. The DNA for the CDR3 is TGTGCCAGCAGCTTAACGGGGAGGGGAGGCTACACCTTC.

The chain combines TRBV2 with TRBJ1-1; unclear D gene. Germline V gene lookup returns CDR1 SNHLY and CDR2 FYNNEI. With 6 bases removed from V and 8 bases from J, the gap between germline ends came to 16 bases. CDR3 length: 13 amino acids. The CDR3 protein is CASRTTGIVEAFF. The CDR3 nucleotides are TGTGCCAGCAGAACAACGGGGATCGTCGAAGCTTTCTTT. Using reference TRBV2 and TRBJ1-1 for the parts outside the CDR3, the full variable domain is EPEVTQTPSHQVTQMGQEVILRCVPISNHLYFYWYRQILGQKVEFLVSFYNNEISEKSEIFDDQFSVERPDGSNFTLKIRSTKLEDSAMYFCASRTTGIVEAFFGQGTRLTVV.

The chain carries TRBV7-9 and TRBJ2-3; perhaps TRBD2 as D (6 bases). The CDR3 is 11 residues long. The V gene's germline CDR1 is SEHNR and CDR2 FQNEAQ (reference sequence). Here the CDR3 reads CGWGVGDTQYF. As DNA, the CDR3 is TGTGGGTGGGGGGTTGGAGATACGCAGTATTTT.

The chain combines TRBV6-1 with TRBJ2-2, with D unresolved. V was clipped by 0 bases and J by 3 bases, with 14 bases between them. This CDR3 contains 17 residues. CDR1 is MNHNS, CDR2 SASEGT, per germline. The CDR3 reads CASSEARFRSYTGELFF. The CDR3, as DNA: TGTGCCAGCAGTGAAGCCCGATTTAGATCTTACACCGGGGAGCTGTTTTTT.

The rearrangement links TRBV6-5 to TRBJ2-3; a weak D match, TRBD1 (5 bases). Trimming left V 6 bases short and J 3 bases short, with 13 bases between. The CDR3 runs to 14 residues. Germline V gene lookup returns CDR1 MNHEY and CDR2 SVGAGI. CDR3 sequence reads: CASSPSRGTDTQYF. In DNA, the CDR3 is TGTGCCAGCAGCCCGTCAAGGGGAACAGATACGCAGTATTTT.

This chain links TRBV2 with TRBJ1-4; 9 nucleotides agree with TRBD1. The CDR3 spans 14 residues. V lost 6 bases and J lost 8; bases outside the gene matches: 7. The germline CDR1 and CDR2 sequences are SNHLY and FYNNEI. The CDR3 protein is CASRIQGAREKLFF. The CDR3 DNA reads as TGTGCCAGCAGGATACAGGGGGCTAGAGAAAAACTGTTTTTT.

This clone was picked up a small number of times. The genes are TRBV10-3 and TRBJ2-7; D might be TRBD1 (6 bases). Trimming removed 3 bases at V and 1 base at J, with 13 bases between. Germline V gene lookup returns CDR1 ENHRY and CDR2 SYGVKD. This CDR3 has 15 residues. DNA of the CDR3: TGTGCCATCAGTGACCCGCGGACAGCTTCCTACGAGCAGTACTTC. It translates to CAISDPRTASYEQYF.